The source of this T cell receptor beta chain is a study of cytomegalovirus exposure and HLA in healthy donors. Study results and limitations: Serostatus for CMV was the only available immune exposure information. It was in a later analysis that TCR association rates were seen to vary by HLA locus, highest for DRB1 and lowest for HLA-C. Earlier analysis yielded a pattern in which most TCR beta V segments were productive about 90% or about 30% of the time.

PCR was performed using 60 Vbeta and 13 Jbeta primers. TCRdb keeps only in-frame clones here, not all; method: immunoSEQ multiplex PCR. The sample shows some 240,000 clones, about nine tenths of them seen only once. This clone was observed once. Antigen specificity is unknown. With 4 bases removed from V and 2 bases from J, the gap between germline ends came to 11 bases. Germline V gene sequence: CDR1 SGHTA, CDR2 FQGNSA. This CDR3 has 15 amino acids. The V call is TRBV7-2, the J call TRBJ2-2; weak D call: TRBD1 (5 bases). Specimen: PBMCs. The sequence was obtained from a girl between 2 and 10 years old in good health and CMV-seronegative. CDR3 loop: CASSSRTGNTGELFF. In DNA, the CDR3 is TGTGCCAGCAGCTCTCGCACAGGAAACACCGGGGAGCTGTTTTTT.